The 20 T cell receptor beta chains listed next were all sequenced from one sample in a study of shared clonotypes between healthy human individuals (dated by TCRdb to 2020 to 2022). The library was obtained by the immunoSEQ multiplex PCR assay. Imported from immuneACCESS, the table was reduced by TCRdb to in-frame sequences with V and J called. These copies leave out some clones; in studies compared against another copy, an unresolved V gene accounts for under half, and the cause of the remainder is not known. The sample yields a few million clones; about 92% were counted once. The ten top clones hold about 0.37% of the sample. Sequenced input: naive CD4+ T cells from PBMCs. Taken with the paper, the label for cell subset or site translates to: CD45RA+ positively selected. These receptors were taken from a man aged 18-30 years in good health. Some clones in this sample may be carry-over from other donors' samples.

The CDR3: CASWGSSRETQYF. The CDR3 DNA is TGTGCCTCTTGGGGGAGCAGCCGGGAGACCCAGTACTTC. The chain employs TRBV28 and TRBJ2-5, with D perhaps matching TRBD1 or TRBD2 (5 bases each). Germline V gene sequence: CDR1 MDHEN, CDR2 SYDVKM. This CDR3 is built from 13 residues. The V gene lost 11 bases and the J gene lost 5 bases, with 18 bases spanning the gap.

V is TRBV5-1 and J is TRBJ2-5, with TRBD1 identical over 7 bases. The CDR3 has 15 amino acids. CDR1 and CDR2 from the germline V gene are SGHRS and YFSETQ. V trimming: 2 bases; J trimming: 1 base; junction bases outside the gene matches: 5. CDR3 DNA: TGCGCCAGCAGCTTTCAATCAGGGGGCCAAGAGACCCAGTACTTC. Translated: CASSFQSGGQETQYF.

CDR3 in amino acids: CSVVLGIKTEAFF. Here the CDR3 DNA reads TGCAGCGTTGTCCTGGGGATTAAAACTGAAGCTTTCTTT. The chain employs TRBV29-1 and TRBJ1-1; D gene unclear. The CDR3 length is 13 residues. Trimming removed 4 bases from V and 5 bases from J, with 14 bases in between. Germline V gene lookup returns CDR1 SQVTM and CDR2 ANQGSEA.

The rearrangement joins TRBV7-9 to TRBJ1-1; TRBD1 matches 8 bases. This CDR3 has 17 amino acids. V lost 3 bases and J lost 4; bases outside the gene matches: 13. The V gene's germline CDR1 is SEHNR and CDR2 FQNEAQ (reference sequence). The CDR3 is CASSLNIIGQGTTEAFF. As DNA, the CDR3 is TGTGCCAGCAGCTTGAATATCATTGGACAGGGCACCACTGAAGCTTTCTTT.

CDR3 sequence reads: CASSQVLPGELFF. The CDR3 DNA reads as TGTGCCAGCAGCCAAGTCCTCCCCGGGGAGCTGTTTTTT. The rearrangement links TRBV4-2 to TRBJ2-2, with unresolved D. Germline CDR1 and CDR2: LGHNA and YNFKEQ. The CDR3 is made up of 13 amino acids. Trimming removed 1 base from V and 6 bases from J, with 6 bases in between.

The V gene is TRBV25-1, the J gene TRBJ2-6; D ambiguous. The CDR3 has 15 residues. Trimming removed 5 bases from V and 3 bases from J, with 11 bases in between. Germline V lookup: CDR1 MGHDK, CDR2 SYGVNS. CDR3 protein: CASSPAWGGANVLTF. The DNA for the CDR3 is TGTGCCAGCAGTCCGGCGTGGGGTGGGGCCAACGTCCTGACTTTC.

Remarks on this clone: The same CDR3 also results from other DNA sequences found in this sample. The rearrangement links TRBV27 to TRBJ1-2; TRBD1 matches at 7 bases. The CDR3 is 15 residues long. J was trimmed by 0 bases and V by 3 bases; bases with no gene match: 4. The germline CDR1 and CDR2 sequences are MNHEY and SMNVEV (reference sequence). The CDR3 coding sequence is TGTGCCAGCAGTTTCCGGGACAGACCTAACTATGGCTACACCTTC. This sequence encodes CASSFRDRPNYGYTF.

The genes are TRBV10-3 and TRBJ2-7; 9 positions match TRBD2. The CDR3 totals 14 residues. V shed 7 bases and J 6 bases; nucleotides not matched to a gene: 10. Per germline, CDR1 ENHRY and CDR2 SYGVKD. This CDR3 is CAITSAGGTSEQYF. CDR3 bases: TGTGCCATCACCTCAGCGGGAGGCACGAGCGAGCAGTACTTC.

This clone showed up just once. The rearrangement joins TRBV10-3 to TRBJ2-7, with 13 bases identical to TRBD2. From germline, CDR1 is ENHRY and CDR2 SYGVKD. V was clipped by 2 bases and J by 0 bases; unmatched bases: 1. The CDR3 consists of 16 residues. The CDR3 region has the DNA TGTGCCATCAGTGAGGGGACTAGCGGGGTCTCCTACGAGCAGTACTTC. The encoded protein is CAISEGTSGVSYEQYF.

The genes are TRBV5-1 and TRBJ1-2; tentative D call: TRBD1 (6 bases). Germline V lookup: CDR1 SGHRS, CDR2 YFSETQ. The V gene lost 4 bases and the J gene lost 0 bases, with 13 bases spanning the gap. This CDR3 contains 15 residues. The CDR3 DNA sequence: TGCGCCAGCAGCGGGGGCCCACGAGCTAACTATGGCTACACCTTC. It is translated as CASSGGPRANYGYTF.

This chain links TRBV7-8 with TRBJ1-2, with a weak D call TRBD1 (5 bases). The CDR3 has 17 amino acids. Trimming removed 6 bases from V and 3 bases from J, with 23 bases in between. Germline V lookup: CDR1 SGHVS, CDR2 FQNEAQ. The CDR3 nucleotides are TGTGCCAGCAGTCGGAGTGGTGTCCCAGGGTGGGACTATGGCTACACCTTC. This gives the protein CASSRSGVPGWDYGYTF.

This clone was counted only a few times. The V and J genes are TRBV6-5 and TRBJ2-7; possible D gene TRBD2, 6 bases. The germline V gene encodes CDR1 MNHEY and CDR2 SVGAGI. V shed 6 bases and J shed 6 bases, with 12 bases lying between them. The CDR3 spans 12 residues. The CDR3, as DNA: TGTGCCAGCAGACTCGTGGGAGGCGAGCAGTACTTC. The encoded protein is CASRLVGGEQYF.

This chain uses TRBV27 with TRBJ2-2; 12 positions match TRBD1. The CDR3 has 16 residues. Germline values: CDR1 MNHEY, CDR2 SMNVEV (reference sequence). The V gene end was trimmed by 2 bases and the J gene end by 8 bases; junction bases not matched to a gene: 6. CDR3 residues: CASSLKGQGALGELFF. The CDR3 region has the DNA TGTGCCAGCAGTTTAAAGGGACAGGGGGCGCTTGGGGAGCTGTTTTTT.

V is TRBV2 and J is TRBJ1-4, with D unresolved. The CDR3 spans 14 residues. CDR1 SNHLY and CDR2 FYNNEI come from the germline V gene. V was pared by 5 bases and J by 3 bases, with 10 bases between. The DNA of the CDR3 is TGTGCCAGCAGTCGGGTGTCGGCTAATGAAAAACTGTTTTTT. Protein: CASSRVSANEKLFF.

This clone was picked up one time. The CDR3 bases are TGCGCCAGCAGCTTACCTCTCTCTGGGGCCAACGTCCTGACTTTC. Amino acids: CASSLPLSGANVLTF. The chain joins TRBV5-1 to TRBJ2-6; no clear D gene. The V gene's germline CDR1 is SGHRS and CDR2 YFSETQ. V was cut by 2 bases and J by 0 bases, with 6 bases left in between. This CDR3 spans 15 amino acids.

This chain joins TRBV28 and TRBJ2-7; tentative D call: TRBD2 (6 bases). The CDR3 runs to 15 residues. V was pared by 5 bases and J by 3 bases, with 17 bases between. CDR1 is MDHEN, CDR2 SYDVKM, per germline. CDR3 DNA: TGTGCCAGCAGTGTACCCGGGACTTTAAACTACGAGCAGTACTTC. Protein product: CASSVPGTLNYEQYF.

This clone was detected once. V usage is TRBV9 and J usage is TRBJ2-3; D is unresolved. The CDR3 has 16 amino acids. The V gene lost 0 bases and the J gene lost 0 bases, with 11 bases spanning the gap. Germline loops: CDR1 SGDLS, CDR2 YYNGEE. The CDR3 sequence is CASSVAPTPSTDTQYF. The CDR3 bases are TGTGCCAGCAGCGTAGCCCCGACCCCTAGCACAGATACGCAGTATTTT.

The chain joins TRBV4-3 to TRBJ2-7; TRBD2 is a possible D gene (5 bases). V was cut by 4 bases and J by 4 bases, with 23 bases left in between. The germline V gene encodes CDR1 LGHNA and CDR2 YSLEER. The CDR3 sequence is 17 residues long. DNA for the CDR3: TGCGCCAGCAGCCCTGCTTCAGGAGCCGGGGATCTATACGAGCAGTACTTC. This gives the protein CASSPASGAGDLYEQYF.

The rearrangement joins TRBV5-1 to TRBJ2-1; 10 nucleotides line up with TRBD2. The CDR3 consists of 17 residues. Germline CDR1 and CDR2: SGHRS and YFSETQ. J lost 9 bases, V lost 0 bases, and 12 bases had no gene match. CDR3 sequence: CASSLVGMGLAGVEQFF. In DNA form, the CDR3 reads TGCGCCAGCAGCTTGGTTGGTATGGGCCTAGCGGGAGTTGAGCAGTTCTTC.

This clone was counted only a few times. The sample contains more than one DNA sequence encoding this CDR3. This chain joins TRBV18 and TRBJ1-1, with D possibly matching TRBD1 (6 bases). The CDR3 runs to 15 residues. The V gene lost 1 base and the J gene lost 1 base, with 10 bases spanning the gap. Germline loops: CDR1 KGHSH, CDR2 LQKENI. In DNA, the CDR3 is TGTGCCAGCTCACCACTTGGGGGCGGGAACACTGAAGCTTTCTTT. Its translation: CASSPLGGGNTEAFF.